The rows below give T cell receptor beta chains drawn from one sample of a study of shared clonotypes between healthy human individuals. Libraries were prepared by immunoSEQ multiplex PCR; TCRdb keeps only in-frame clonotypes and omits some of them. The sample has roughly 680,000 clones, roughly two thirds seen once. What was sequenced was memory CD4+ T cells sorted from blood. The source of these receptors is a woman aged 30 to 39 in good health. Both conserved end residues are part of each CDR3. A D gene is named only where the DNA matches it firmly. Rows give clone size only sometimes, using once, few, many, or a class for an expanded clone.

V: TRBV5-6; D: TRBD1; J: TRBJ1-2; size: NA; CDR3: CASTKWGTGIYGYTF; DNA: TGTGCCAGCACCAAATGGGGGACAGGGATTTATGGCTACACCTTC
V: TRBV15; D: TRBD2; J: TRBJ2-1; size: NA; CDR3: CATSRPSGLRFF; DNA: TGTGCCACCAGCAGGCCTAGCGGATTAAGGTTCTTC
V: TRBV29-1; D: NA; J: TRBJ2-1; size: many; CDR3: CSGLYNEQFF; DNA: TGCAGCGGACTTTACAATGAGCAGTTCTTC
V: TRBV10-1; D: NA; J: TRBJ1-1; size: few; CDR3: CASSRTGLTSEAFF; DNA: TGCGCCAGCAGCCGCACTGGACTGACCTCTGAAGCTTTCTTT
V: TRBV19; D: TRBD1; J: TRBJ2-2; size: NA; CDR3: CASSIFSGRGPFAGELFF; DNA: TGTGCCAGTAGTATTTTTTCGGGCAGGGGGCCTTTTGCCGGGGAGCTGTTTTTT
V: TRBV4-1; D: TRBD2; J: TRBJ2-3; size: NA; CDR3: CASSGTSVGTDTQYF; DNA: TGCGCCAGCAGCGGGACTAGCGTTGGGACAGATACGCAGTATTTT
V: TRBV5-4; D: NA; J: TRBJ2-5; size: NA; CDR3: CASSLGELQETQYF; DNA: TGTGCCAGCAGCTTAGGGGAGCTCCAAGAGACCCAGTACTTC
V: TRBV2; D: NA; J: TRBJ1-2; size: NA; CDR3: CASSERDGSIGGYTF; DNA: TGTGCCAGCAGTGAAAGGGACGGCTCTATAGGGGGCTACACCTTC
V: TRBV7-3; D: NA; J: TRBJ1-2; size: few; CDR3: CASSFQGSYGYTF; DNA: TGTGCCAGCAGCTTCCAGGGGTCCTATGGCTACACCTTC
V: TRBV11-2; D: TRBD1; J: TRBJ1-2; size: NA; CDR3: CASSGQGVDGYTF; DNA: TGTGCCAGCAGCGGCCAGGGGGTGGATGGCTACACCTTC
V: TRBV18; D: NA; J: TRBJ2-7; size: NA; CDR3: CASSPNRDSLPEQYF; DNA: TGTGCCAGCTCACCAAACCGAGACAGCTTACCTGAGCAGTACTTC
V: TRBV27; D: NA; J: TRBJ2-2; size: NA; CDR3: CASSLYTPSGTGRGGELFF; DNA: TGTGCCAGCAGCCTTTATACCCCCTCCGGGACCGGGCGGGGCGGGGAGCTGTTTTTT
V: TRBV14; D: TRBD2; J: TRBJ2-1; size: NA; CDR3: CASSQDPSGRRNEQFF; DNA: TGTGCCAGCAGCCAAGATCCCAGCGGGAGGAGAAATGAGCAGTTCTTC
V: TRBV12-2; D: NA; J: TRBJ2-6; size: NA; CDR3: CASRSLSSTQSRANVLTF; DNA: TGTGCAAGTCGCTCTTTAAGCTCCACACAAAGTCGGGCCAACGTCCTGACTTTC
V: TRBV5-1; D: NA; J: TRBJ2-1; size: NA; CDR3: CASSLDSGDYNEQFF; DNA: TGCGCCAGCAGCTTGGACAGCGGAGATTACAATGAGCAGTTCTTC
V: TRBV28; D: NA; J: TRBJ1-1; size: NA; CDR3: CASRARGRTEAFF; DNA: TGTGCCAGCAGAGCACGGGGCCGCACTGAAGCTTTCTTT
V: TRBV5-8; D: NA; J: TRBJ2-2; size: NA; CDR3: CASSPGLTNTGELFF; DNA: TGTGCCAGCAGCCCCGGACTAACGAACACCGGGGAGCTGTTTTTT
V: TRBV5-4; D: NA; J: TRBJ2-3; size: NA; CDR3: CASSWGDTQYF; DNA: TGTGCCAGCAGCTGGGGAGATACGCAGTATTTT
V: TRBV7-9; D: NA; J: TRBJ2-5; size: NA; CDR3: CASSFTWDQETQYF; DNA: TGTGCCAGCAGCTTTACCTGGGACCAAGAGACCCAGTACTTC
V: TRBV28; D: TRBD2; J: TRBJ2-1; size: NA; CDR3: CASSLSGSGGQFF; DNA: TGTGCCAGCAGTTTAAGCGGGAGCGGGGGGCAGTTCTTC
V: TRBV6-1; D: TRBD1; J: TRBJ1-3; size: NA; CDR3: CASSGGQVSSGNTIYF; DNA: TGTGCCAGCAGTGGGGGACAGGTCTCCTCTGGAAACACCATATATTTT
V: TRBV6-6; D: NA; J: TRBJ1-1; size: NA; CDR3: CASTLRQTKNTEAFF; DNA: TGTGCCAGCACCCTAAGACAGACTAAAAACACTGAAGCTTTCTTT
V: TRBV5-6; D: TRBD1; J: TRBJ1-2; size: NA; CDR3: CASSSGGGGIGGYGYTF; DNA: TGTGCCAGCAGCTCAGGGGGAGGGGGCATAGGAGGCTATGGCTACACCTTC
V: TRBV6-5; D: TRBD2; J: TRBJ2-2; size: NA; CDR3: CAASISGLAPGELFF; DNA: TGTGCCGCAAGTATTAGCGGGCTTGCCCCCGGGGAGCTGTTTTTT
V: TRBV19; D: NA; J: TRBJ2-2; size: NA; CDR3: CASSKRENSLTAGELFF; DNA: TGTGCCAGTAGTAAGAGAGAAAATTCCTTAACGGCCGGGGAGCTGTTTTTT
V: TRBV10-3; D: TRBD1; J: TRBJ2-7; size: NA; CDR3: CAISKTGPDEQYF; DNA: TGTGCCATCAGCAAGACAGGGCCGGACGAGCAGTACTTC
V: TRBV19; D: TRBD2; J: TRBJ2-7; size: few; CDR3: CASSIGTSVLAGSYEQYF; DNA: TGTGCCAGTAGTATAGGGACGTCGGTACTAGCGGGATCCTACGAGCAGTACTTC
V: TRBV28; D: NA; J: TRBJ1-2; size: few; CDR3: CASSLPGSGGYGYTF; DNA: TGTGCCAGCAGTTTACCGGGATCCGGAGGCTATGGCTACACCTTC
V: TRBV2; D: NA; J: TRBJ2-6; size: NA; CDR3: CASDREAGANVLTF; DNA: TGTGCCAGCGATAGGGAGGCTGGGGCCAACGTCCTGACTTTC
V: TRBV14; D: NA; J: TRBJ2-5; size: few; CDR3: CASSQVKVFFQETQYF; DNA: TGTGCCAGCAGCCAAGTCAAGGTCTTTTTCCAAGAGACCCAGTACTTC
V: TRBV5-6; D: NA; J: TRBJ2-2; size: NA; CDR3: CASSLRGSGELFF; DNA: TGTGCCAGCAGCTTGCGAGGGTCCGGGGAGCTGTTTTTT
V: TRBV27; D: NA; J: TRBJ2-7; size: few; CDR3: CASRYRTAAYEQYF; DNA: TGTGCCTCTCGGTACAGGACAGCTGCCTACGAGCAGTACTTC
V: TRBV29-1; D: TRBD1; J: TRBJ1-2; size: few; CDR3: CSVLRQGTYGYTF; DNA: TGCAGCGTTCTCAGACAGGGGACCTATGGCTACACCTTC
V: TRBV5-1; D: TRBD1; J: TRBJ1-1; size: few; CDR3: CASNRDRLEENEAFF; DNA: TGCGCCAGCAACCGGGACAGGTTAGAGGAGAATGAAGCTTTCTTT
V: TRBV27; D: NA; J: TRBJ2-1; size: NA; CDR3: CASSRGQWVEQFF; DNA: TGTGCCAGCAGTAGAGGACAGTGGGTTGAGCAGTTCTTC
V: TRBV7-8; D: NA; J: TRBJ2-1; size: few; CDR3: CASSLRETAYNEQFF; DNA: TGTGCCAGCAGCTTACGGGAAACGGCCTACAATGAGCAGTTCTTC
V: TRBV27; D: NA; J: TRBJ1-2; size: NA; CDR3: CASSLSGTSSSYGYTF; DNA: TGTGCCAGCAGTTTATCCGGGACATCCAGCTCCTATGGCTACACCTTC
V: TRBV11-2; D: NA; J: TRBJ2-7; size: NA; CDR3: CASSGASEEQYF; DNA: TGTGCCAGCAGCGGGGCGTCGGAAGAGCAGTACTTC
V: TRBV5-6; D: NA; J: TRBJ1-1; size: NA; CDR3: CASSLDVSGRLGVNTEAFF; DNA: TGTGCCAGCAGCTTGGATGTGTCGGGCCGTCTAGGGGTGAACACTGAAGCTTTCTTT
V: TRBV5-1; D: NA; J: TRBJ2-1; size: few; CDR3: CASSVPSGGDEQFF; DNA: TGCGCCAGCAGCGTACCTAGTGGCGGCGATGAGCAGTTCTTC
V: TRBV2; D: NA; J: TRBJ1-6; size: NA; CDR3: CASSQLNSPLHF; DNA: TGTGCCAGCAGCCAACTCAATTCACCCCTCCACTTT
V: TRBV28; D: TRBD2; J: TRBJ2-2; size: NA; CDR3: CASIGLAGDANTGELFF; DNA: TGTGCCAGCATAGGACTAGCGGGAGACGCGAACACCGGGGAGCTGTTTTTT
V: TRBV5-6; D: TRBD2; J: TRBJ2-2; size: NA; CDR3: CASSWGAGDGELFF; DNA: TGTGCCAGCAGCTGGGGAGCGGGAGACGGGGAGCTGTTTTTT
V: TRBV11-2; D: NA; J: TRBJ1-2; size: NA; CDR3: CASSLLETAPHGYTF; DNA: TGTGCCAGCAGCTTGCTCGAGACAGCCCCTCATGGCTACACCTTC
V: TRBV6-1; D: TRBD2; J: TRBJ2-7; size: NA; CDR3: CASSGRTSGSYEQYF; DNA: TGTGCCAGCAGTGGACGGACTAGCGGCTCCTACGAGCAGTACTTC
V: TRBV6-1; D: TRBD2; J: TRBJ2-7; size: NA; CDR3: CASSELGTSGRGSYEQYF; DNA: TGTGCCAGCAGTGAACTGGGGACTAGCGGGCGGGGGTCCTACGAGCAGTACTTC
V: TRBV5-1; D: NA; J: TRBJ2-2; size: NA; CDR3: CASSLTANTGELFF; DNA: TGCGCCAGCAGTTTGACAGCGAACACCGGGGAGCTGTTTTTT
V: TRBV14; D: TRBD1; J: TRBJ2-2; size: NA; CDR3: CASSQGGQTTGELFF; DNA: TGTGCCAGCAGCCAAGGGGGACAGACCACCGGGGAGCTGTTTTTT
V: TRBV19; D: TRBD2; J: TRBJ2-2; size: once; CDR3: CASTPRSQGLAGVGAGELFF; DNA: TGTGCCAGTACCCCACGGAGCCAGGGACTAGCGGGAGTGGGTGCCGGGGAGCTGTTTTTT
V: TRBV6-5; D: TRBD2; J: TRBJ2-1; size: NA; CDR3: CASSYGREGNEQFF; DNA: TGTGCCAGCAGTTACGGGCGGGAGGGCAATGAGCAGTTCTTC
V: TRBV30; D: TRBD1; J: TRBJ1-6; size: NA; CDR3: CAWSSGGFASPLHF; DNA: TGTGCCTGGAGTTCAGGGGGCTTTGCATCACCCCTCCACTTT
V: TRBV10-2; D: NA; J: TRBJ1-1; size: NA; CDR3: CASSDQRQGNADTEAFF; DNA: TGCGCCAGCAGTGATCAAAGGCAGGGCAATGCCGACACTGAAGCTTTCTTT
V: TRBV30; D: TRBD1; J: TRBJ1-4; size: NA; CDR3: CALQQGATNEKLFF; DNA: TGTGCCCTACAGCAGGGGGCAACTAATGAAAAACTGTTTTTT
V: TRBV5-1; D: TRBD1; J: TRBJ1-1; size: NA; CDR3: CASSLSAGGTEAFF; DNA: TGCGCCAGCAGCTTGTCGGCAGGGGGGACTGAAGCTTTCTTT
V: TRBV5-8; D: NA; J: TRBJ2-1; size: once; CDR3: CASSFGLDLSYNEQFF; DNA: TGTGCCAGCAGCTTTGGGTTGGACCTCTCCTACAATGAGCAGTTCTTC
V: TRBV6-5; D: NA; J: TRBJ1-5; size: once; CDR3: CASSSRRAINQPQHF; DNA: TGTGCCAGCAGTTCGCGGCGGGCGATAAATCAGCCCCAGCATTTT